This passage covers 10 T cell receptor beta chains from one sample sequenced in a study of blood T cell repertoires in COVID-19. The repertoire was sequenced with immunoSEQ multiplex PCR; TCRdb's copy has only in-frame clones and lacks some. The sample contains roughly 250,000 clones, roughly 82% of which appear only once. Source material: peripheral blood. All receptors derive from an older woman with acute or convalescent COVID-19.

The rearrangement links TRBV27 to TRBJ2-2, with D tentatively TRBD2 (7 bases). Germline values: CDR1 MNHEY, CDR2 SMNVEV (reference sequence). This CDR3 region has 18 residues. Trimming cost V 2 bases and J 2 bases, with 18 bases left between them. The DNA of the CDR3 is TGTGCCAGCAGTTTAAAAGGGGGGGGCGATACTAACACCGGGGAGCTGTTTTTT. Residues: CASSLKGGGDTNTGELFF.

The DNA for the CDR3 is TGCGCCAGCAGCTTACAGGGGGCCCTCAACACCGGGGAGCTGTTTTTT. Translation gives CASSLQGALNTGELFF. The chain employs TRBV5-1 and TRBJ2-2, with TRBD1 matching over 9 bases. CDR3 length: 16 residues. Germline loops: CDR1 SGHRS, CDR2 YFSETQ. Germline trimming cut 2 bases from V and 2 bases from J; bases unmatched to any gene: 4. The variable domain in full, with the rest retrieved from reference TRBV5-1 and TRBJ2-2, is KAGVTQTPRYLIKTRGQQVTLSCSPISGHRSVSWYQQTPGQGLQFLFEYFSETQRNKGNFPGRFSGRQFSNSRSEMNVSTLELGDSALYLCASSLQGALNTGELFFGEGSRLTVL.

This rearrangement joins TRBV4-3 to TRBJ2-3, with D unclear. The CDR3 sequence is 15 residues long. Trimming removed 1 base at V and 0 bases at J, with 8 bases between. Looked up from germline, CDR1 is LGHNA and CDR2 is YSLEER. This chain's CDR3 is CASSQVYISTDTQYF. Written as DNA, the CDR3 is TGCGCCAGCAGCCAAGTTTACATTAGCACAGATACGCAGTATTTT.

The gene calls are TRBV7-2 and TRBJ2-5; 8 nucleotides agree with TRBD2. The CDR3 totals 14 residues. Germline CDR1 SGHTA, CDR2 FQGNSA. The J segment lost 7 bases and the V segment lost 5 bases, leaving 9 bases of the junction unmatched. Written as DNA, the CDR3 is TGTGCCAGCAGCCCCGGGGGGGGCGGAATGACCCAGTACTTC. Its protein product is CASSPGGGGMTQYF.

The chain combines TRBV5-1 with TRBJ2-1, with TRBD2 matching 11 bases. The V gene end was trimmed by 3 bases and the J gene end by 4 bases; junction bases not matched to a gene: 3. The CDR3 length is 15 residues. Germline V gene sequence: CDR1 SGHRS, CDR2 YFSETQ. CDR3 sequence reads: CASSSTSGNYNEQFF. The CDR3 DNA reads TGCGCCAGCAGCTCGACTAGCGGGAATTACAATGAGCAGTTCTTC. The variable domain in full, with the rest retrieved from reference TRBV5-1 and TRBJ2-1, is KAGVTQTPRYLIKTRGQQVTLSCSPISGHRSVSWYQQTPGQGLQFLFEYFSETQRNKGNFPGRFSGRQFSNSRSEMNVSTLELGDSALYLCASSSTSGNYNEQFFGPGTRLTVL.

The chain carries TRBV6-1 and TRBJ1-2; no definite D call. Germline CDR1 is MNHNS and CDR2 is SASEGT. This CDR3 region has 13 residues. V lost 6 bases and J 7 bases, leaving 15 bases between the germline ends. CDR3 DNA: TGTGCCAGCAGCACCCCCGGGAATGGTGGCTACACCTTC. It yields the protein CASSTPGNGGYTF.

The rearrangement joins TRBV7-2 to TRBJ2-3; a weak D match, TRBD1 (5 bases). Germline V gene lookup returns CDR1 SGHTA and CDR2 FQGNSA. CDR3 length equals 12 residues. V lost 3 bases and J 4 bases, leaving 5 bases between the germline ends. CDR3 residues: CASSLTADTQYF. CDR3 in DNA: TGTGCCAGCAGCTTGACAGCAGATACGCAGTATTTT.

The genes are TRBV18 and TRBJ2-7; 11 bases are a match to TRBD1. J was trimmed by 3 bases and V by 1 base; bases with no gene match: 5. CDR3 length equals 16 residues. Germline CDR1 and CDR2: KGHSH and LQKENI. In DNA form, the CDR3 reads TGTGCCAGCTCACCACAAGGGACAGGGGGGCTCTACGAGCAGTACTTC. Its translation: CASSPQGTGGLYEQYF.

The CDR3 nucleotides read TGTGCCAGCAGCTTACAGACAGGGGGCAGAGAAGCTTTCTTT. This translates into CASSLQTGGREAFF. The J gene is TRBJ1-1, the V gene TRBV7-9, with 10 nucleotides matching TRBD1. V shed 2 bases and J 8 bases; nucleotides not matched to a gene: 5. The CDR3 extends over 14 amino acids. The V gene's germline CDR1 is SEHNR and CDR2 FQNEAQ (reference sequence).

The sample holds a few counts of this clone. J is TRBJ1-6 and V is TRBV20-1; no reliable D call. V gave up 3 bases and J gave up 7 bases, with 13 bases separating them. The CDR3 totals 14 residues. Germline CDR1 DFQATT, CDR2 SNEGSKA (reference sequence). The CDR3 DNA sequence: TGCAGTGCTAGTTCGCAGGCGTTGAATTCACCCCTCCACTTT. Amino acids: CSASSQALNSPLHF.